The rows below give T cell receptor beta chains drawn from one sample of a study of shared clonotypes between healthy human individuals. The assay was immunoSEQ multiplex PCR, and TCRdb's table has in-frame clones only and misses some. This table holds just over 2,000,000 clones, 85% to 95% found once. The sample consisted of naive CD4+ T cells sorted from blood. The source of these receptors is a man younger than 35 in good health. Each CDR3 is given with its conserved first and last residue. A D gene is named only where the DNA matches it firmly. Not all rows give a size; the values are once, few, many and, for expanded clones, a class.

clone_size j_call v_call cdr3_length d_call cdr3_aa cdr3_nt
. TRBJ2-3 TRBV6-6 14 TRBD2 CASRTAGGTDTQYF TGTGCCAGCAGGACGGCGGGAGGCACAGATACGCAGTATTTT
few TRBJ1-2 TRBV19 15 TRBD1 CASSSRQGPIHGYTF TGTGCCAGTAGCTCTCGACAGGGCCCGATCCATGGCTACACCTTC
. TRBJ2-7 TRBV19 14 . CASSMRVGLSEQYF TGTGCCAGTAGTATGAGGGTAGGACTCTCCGAGCAGTACTTC
. TRBJ2-6 TRBV29-1 14 . CSVVVSRGANVLTF TGCAGCGTTGTAGTATCGCGTGGGGCCAACGTCCTGACTTTC
. TRBJ1-3 TRBV11-3 15 . CARPDGTHSGNTIYF TGTGCCCGACCTGACGGGACCCACTCTGGAAACACCATATATTTT
. TRBJ2-4 TRBV19 13 . CASSEGAKNIQYF TGTGCCAGTAGTGAAGGAGCCAAAAACATTCAGTACTTC
. TRBJ1-5 TRBV6-6 14 . CASSYEGNNQPQHF TGTGCCAGCAGTTACGAAGGGAACAATCAGCCCCAGCATTTT
. TRBJ1-6 TRBV2 15 . CASSEASSYNSPLHF TGTGCCAGCAGTGAAGCGAGCTCCTATAATTCACCCCTCCACTTT
. TRBJ2-7 TRBV13 16 . CASSLFDGPSSYEQYF TGTGCCAGCAGCCTCTTTGACGGCCCCAGCTCCTACGAGCAGTACTTC
. TRBJ1-2 TRBV30 18 TRBD1 CAWSAKSGTGVSSLGYTF TGTGCCTGGAGCGCCAAGTCCGGGACAGGGGTTTCTTCACTTGGCTACACCTTC
. TRBJ2-7 TRBV25-1 13 . CASSAGTSYEQYF TGTGCCAGCAGTGCAGGGACCTCTTACGAGCAGTACTTC
. TRBJ2-2 TRBV28 15 . CASTWDTLNTGELFF TGTGCCAGCACCTGGGACACATTGAACACCGGGGAGCTGTTTTTT
once TRBJ1-6 TRBV27 16 . CASSVFQGFGYSPLHF TGTGCCAGCAGCGTTTTTCAGGGTTTCGGGTATTCACCCCTCCACTTT
. TRBJ1-1 TRBV11-2 14 . CASSLSAGATEAFF TGTGCCAGCAGCTTGAGTGCCGGGGCCACTGAAGCTTTCTTT
. TRBJ2-5 TRBV5-1 15 . CASSFWLAPQETQYF TGCGCCAGCAGCTTTTGGCTAGCGCCTCAAGAGACCCAGTACTTC